These 32 T cell receptor beta chains share one sample of origin, sequenced in a study of cytomegalovirus exposure and HLA in healthy donors. 60 Vbeta and 13 Jbeta primers were used in PCR. Libraries were prepared by immunoSEQ multiplex PCR; TCRdb keeps only in-frame clonotypes and omits some of them. This table lists some 41,000 clones. The sequencing input was PBMCs. Source of these receptors: a man aged 25-45 years in good health and CMV-seronegative.

The chain recombines TRBV13 with TRBJ2-5; D possibly corresponds to TRBD2 (6 bases). V lost 1 base and J 4 bases, leaving 7 bases between the germline ends. CDR3 length: 13 residues. CDR1 and CDR2 (germline): PRHDT, FYEKMQ (reference sequence). CDR3 amino acids: CASSLVSGETQYF. The CDR3 DNA reads as TGTGCCAGCAGCTTAGTTAGCGGAGAGACCCAGTACTTC.

CDR3 amino acids: CASSPQTVNTEAFF. Written as DNA, the CDR3 is TGTGCCAGCAGCCCCCAGACAGTGAACACTGAAGCTTTCTTT. The genes are TRBV11-2 and TRBJ1-1; D is perhaps TRBD1 (5 bases). Germline V gene data show CDR1 as SGHAT and CDR2 as FQNNGV. The V and J ends lost 5 bases and 0 bases respectively, with 10 bases between them. The length of the CDR3 is 14 residues.

The rearrangement links TRBV5-1 to TRBJ1-2; 7 bases agree with TRBD1. V gave up 4 bases and J gave up 6 bases; unmatched junction bases: 9. The CDR3 spans 14 residues. The germline gives CDR1 SGHRS, CDR2 YFSETQ. CDR3 coding DNA: TGCGCCAGCAGCATTGAAGGCAGGGGGGATGGCTACACCTTC. Residues: CASSIEGRGDGYTF. The complete variable domain, with remaining parts taken from reference TRBV5-1 and TRBJ1-2, reads KAGVTQTPRYLIKTRGQQVTLSCSPISGHRSVSWYQQTPGQGLQFLFEYFSETQRNKGNFPGRFSGRQFSNSRSEMNVSTLELGDSALYLCASSIEGRGDGYTFGSGTRLTVV.

The chain uses TRBV25-1 and TRBJ2-3; 8 bases are a match to TRBD2. Germline CDR1 reads MGHDK; CDR2 reads SYGVNS. V gave up 2 bases and J gave up 8 bases; unmatched junction bases: 9. This CDR3 region has 15 residues. The CDR3 DNA sequence: TGTGCCAGCAGTGAACGGGCCCCCGGGGGGGGTACGCAGTATTTT. Translated, it gives CASSERAPGGGTQYF.

The gene calls are TRBV7-2 and TRBJ1-2, with TRBD1 as a possible D gene (5 bases). The V gene lost 8 bases and the J gene lost 5 bases, with 15 bases spanning the gap. CDR3 length equals 13 residues. Germline loops: CDR1 SGHTA, CDR2 FQGNSA. CDR3 in amino acids: CASASSGKYGYTF. CDR3 sequence (DNA): TGTGCCAGCGCATCCTCAGGGAAATATGGCTACACCTTC.

The chain joins TRBV7-2 to TRBJ1-1, with 8 bases lining up with TRBD1. With 2 bases clipped from V and 5 bases from J, the junction kept 4 bases outside the gene matches. The CDR3 has 14 amino acids. Germline V lookup: CDR1 SGHTA, CDR2 FQGNSA. The CDR3 loop is CASSLRQGITEAFF. CDR3 DNA sequence: TGTGCCAGCAGCTTAAGACAGGGGATAACTGAAGCTTTCTTT.

This chain uses TRBV15 with TRBJ1-2, with TRBD1 matching 8 bases. V shed 0 bases, J shed 6 bases, and the junction held 6 bases outside the gene matches. Germline V lookup: CDR1 LNHNV, CDR2 YYDKDF (reference sequence). CDR3 length: 15 amino acids. For the CDR3, the DNA is TGTGCCACCAGCAGAGATATGACAGGGGCTCATGGCTACACCTTC. Encoded protein: CATSRDMTGAHGYTF.

The rearrangement links TRBV6-6 to TRBJ2-1; 7 nucleotides agree with TRBD1. The CDR3 runs 15 residues. J was trimmed by 8 bases and V by 3 bases; bases with no gene match: 10. The germline V gene has CDR1 MNHNY and CDR2 SVGAGI (reference sequence). CDR3 in DNA: TGTGCCAGCAGTTATTCTCCAGGGGGTTTTGATGAGCAGTTCTTC. The encoded protein is CASSYSPGGFDEQFF.

CDR3 region: CASSRTGSSNQPQHF. CDR3 nucleotide sequence: TGTGCCAGCAGCCGGACAGGGAGTAGCAATCAGCCCCAGCATTTT. The chain combines TRBV11-2 with TRBJ1-5, with TRBD1 matching 8 bases. The length of the CDR3 is 15 residues. Germline V gene lookup returns CDR1 SGHAT and CDR2 FQNNGV. After removal of 5 bases from V and 0 bases from J, the junction contained 3 bases not matched to a gene.

V is TRBV19 and J is TRBJ1-1; a weak D match, TRBD1 (6 bases). Looked up from germline, CDR1 is LNHDA and CDR2 is SQIVND (reference sequence). Trimming shortened V by 5 bases and J by 4 bases, and 20 bases separated the two germline ends. The CDR3 runs 16 residues. CDR3 loop: CASSSNPAGVGTEAFF. In DNA form, the CDR3 reads TGTGCCAGTAGTTCAAACCCCGCAGGGGTAGGCACTGAAGCTTTCTTT.

J is TRBJ2-1 and V is TRBV4-1, with a possible D match to TRBD1 (5 bases). Trimming took off 1 base at V and 4 bases at J, with 11 bases between the two ends. Germline CDR1 and CDR2: MGHRA and YSYEKL. There are 15 residues in the CDR3. The CDR3 nucleotides are TGCGCCAGCAGCCAAGTAGGTGGGGCGTACAATGAGCAGTTCTTC. This gives the protein CASSQVGGAYNEQFF.

The rearrangement joins TRBV28 to TRBJ1-5; D unresolved. Germline lookup yields CDR1 MDHEN and CDR2 SYDVKM. The CDR3 loop spans 14 amino acids. The germline V and J ends were trimmed by 7 bases and 7 bases, with 17 bases remaining between them. CDR3 in amino acids: CASTPQLTLQPQHF. The CDR3 coding sequence is TGTGCCAGCACCCCCCAACTCACGCTCCAGCCCCAGCATTTT.

The V and J genes are TRBV4-1 and TRBJ1-1, with 7 bases aligning to TRBD1. The J segment lost 1 base and the V segment lost 4 bases, leaving 9 bases of the junction unmatched. This CDR3 spans 16 amino acids. The germline V gene has CDR1 MGHRA and CDR2 YSYEKL. The CDR3 coding sequence is TGCGCCAGCAGCCGGGATAGGGGGACAGCGAACACTGAAGCTTTCTTT. Residues: CASSRDRGTANTEAFF.

The genes are TRBV25-1 and TRBJ2-2; the match to TRBD2 covers 9 bases. The germline CDR1 and CDR2 sequences are MGHDK and SYGVNS. The V and J ends lost 2 bases and 2 bases, in that order; junction bases with no gene match: 3. The CDR3 has 16 residues. The CDR3 sequence: CASSEQAGGNTGELFF. The DNA for the CDR3 is TGTGCCAGCAGTGAACAAGCGGGGGGAAACACCGGGGAGCTGTTTTTT.

The chain employs TRBV5-6 and TRBJ1-1; tentatively, D is TRBD1 (5 bases). This CDR3 contains 14 residues. Deletions cut 4 bases from V and 4 bases from J, with 14 bases between. Per germline, CDR1 SGHDT and CDR2 YYEEEE. The CDR3 is CASSLGWGLTEAFF. The CDR3 DNA is TGTGCCAGCAGCCTCGGGTGGGGACTCACTGAAGCTTTCTTT. The variable domain in full, with the rest retrieved from reference TRBV5-6 and TRBJ1-1, is DAGVTQSPTHLIKTRGQQVTLRCSPKSGHDTVSWYQQALGQGPQFIFQYYEEEERQRGNFPDRFSGHQFPNYSSELNVNALLLGDSALYLCASSLGWGLTEAFFGQGTRLTVV.

This chain uses TRBV7-9 with TRBJ2-7; tentative D call: TRBD1 (6 bases). Germline V gives CDR1 SEHNR, CDR2 FQNEAQ (reference sequence). V shed 3 bases and J shed 3 bases, with 18 bases lying between them. This CDR3 comprises 16 residues. DNA for the CDR3: TGTGCCAGCAGCTTTACCCAGGGGCTATCTGTCTACGAGCAGTACTTC. It is translated as CASSFTQGLSVYEQYF.

The V call is TRBV6-1, the J call TRBJ2-2; 11 bases match TRBD2. The ends lost 7 bases at V and 5 bases at J; junction bases unmatched: 3. The V gene's germline CDR1 is MNHNS and CDR2 SASEGT. This CDR3 has 14 residues. The CDR3 reads CASTWTSGTGELFF. CDR3 DNA sequence: TGTGCCAGCACTTGGACTAGCGGGACCGGGGAGCTGTTTTTT.

The J gene is TRBJ2-2, the V gene TRBV4-3; TRBD2 aligns across 11 bases. Germline CDR1 is LGHNA and CDR2 is YSLEER. V shed 4 bases and J 6 bases; nucleotides not matched to a gene: 4. The CDR3 is made up of 15 amino acids. DNA of the CDR3: TGCGCCAGCAGCCTTAGCGGGGGGGCCCCCGGGGAGCTGTTTTTT. This codes for CASSLSGGAPGELFF.

The V call is TRBV30, the J call TRBJ2-1, with D possibly matching TRBD1 (5 bases). CDR1 and CDR2 from the germline V gene are GTSNPN and SVGIG (reference sequence). Trimming shortened V by 8 bases and J by 5 bases, and 22 bases separated the two germline ends. The CDR3 totals 15 residues. For the CDR3, the DNA is TGTGCCGGGAACAGGCCGACTCGCAAGGACAATGAGCAGTTCTTC. It encodes CAGNRPTRKDNEQFF.

The J gene is TRBJ2-7, the V gene TRBV6-5, with a possible D match to TRBD2 (6 bases). The ends were cut back, 0 bases at V and 4 bases at J, with 10 bases in the middle. Per germline, CDR1 MNHEY and CDR2 SVGAGI. The CDR3 is 14 residues long. The CDR3 loop is CASSYSTLAYEQYF. The CDR3 DNA reads TGTGCCAGCAGTTACTCGACCCTAGCGTACGAGCAGTACTTC.

The V gene is TRBV20-1, the J gene TRBJ2-7; tentative D call: TRBD1 (6 bases). The CDR3 is 11 residues long. The germline V and J ends were trimmed by 8 bases and 6 bases, with 14 bases remaining between them. CDR1 is DFQATT, CDR2 SNEGSKA, per germline (reference sequence). The chain's CDR3 is CSCFQGREQYF. For the CDR3, the DNA is TGCAGTTGCTTCCAGGGGCGCGAGCAGTACTTC.

V and J are TRBV7-9 and TRBJ1-1; D unclear. Germline V gene sequence: CDR1 SEHNR, CDR2 FQNEAQ (reference sequence). Trimming left V 1 base short and J 0 bases short, with 3 bases between. The CDR3 length is 13 residues. The CDR3 protein is CASSLVVNTEAFF. In DNA, the CDR3 is TGTGCCAGCAGCTTAGTAGTGAACACTGAAGCTTTCTTT.

The chain links TRBV5-4 to TRBJ1-4, with unresolved D. Germline V lookup: CDR1 SGHNT, CDR2 YYREEE (reference sequence). Trimming shortened V by 0 bases and J by 8 bases, and 14 bases separated the two germline ends. This CDR3 has 15 residues. The CDR3 DNA reads as TGTGCCAGCAGCTTGGATGTGGGCACCAAAGAAAAACTGTTTTTT. Protein: CASSLDVGTKEKLFF.

Concerning this clone itself: The junction shows a germline mismatch at one end, possibly a read error. The chain is built from TRBV30 and TRBJ2-1, with D possibly matching TRBD1 (6 bases). This CDR3 has 15 residues. Germline V CDR1 and CDR2: GTSNPN, SVGIG (reference sequence). CDR3 in amino acids: CAGSIYRVEDNEQFF. The CDR3 DNA reads as TGTGCCGGGAGCATTTACAGGGTCGAGGACAATGAGCAGTTCTTC. Drawing the rest from reference TRBV30 and TRBJ2-1, the complete variable domain is SQTIHQWPATLVQPVGSPLSLECTVEGTSNPNLYWYRQAAGRGLQLLFYSVGIGQISSEVPQNLSASRPQDRQFILSSKKLLLSDSGFYLCAGSIYRVEDNEQFFGPGTRLTVL.

The chain has TRBV11-2 and TRBJ1-2; TRBD1 matches at 9 bases. Germline loops: CDR1 SGHAT, CDR2 FQNNGV. The V gene end was trimmed by 4 bases and the J gene end by 6 bases; junction bases not matched to a gene: 3. This CDR3 region has 13 residues. The CDR3, as DNA: TGTGCCAGCAGCTCAAGGACAGGGGATGGCTACACCTTC. Residues: CASSSRTGDGYTF. Based on the CDR3 plus reference TRBV11-2 and TRBJ1-2, the full variable domain is EAGVAQSPRYKIIEKRQSVAFWCNPISGHATLYWYQQILGQGPKLLIQFQNNGVVDDSQLPKDRFSAERLKGVDSTLKIQPAKLEDSAVYLCASSSRTGDGYTFGSGTRLTVV.

This sequence joins TRBV29-1 and TRBJ1-2; the match to TRBD1 covers 11 bases. Trimming cost V 6 bases and J 7 bases; bases outside gene matches: 7. This CDR3 is built from 13 residues. Germline V lookup: CDR1 SQVTM, CDR2 ANQGSEA. Here the CDR3 reads CSVTAGQGVGYTF. CDR3 DNA sequence: TGCAGCGTAACCGCGGGACAGGGGGTTGGCTACACCTTC.

This chain connects TRBV19 to TRBJ2-7, with D tentatively TRBD2 (5 bases). The germline gives CDR1 LNHDA, CDR2 SQIVND (reference sequence). With 6 bases removed from V and 3 bases from J, the gap between germline ends came to 12 bases. The CDR3 extends over 13 amino acids. The CDR3 bases are TGTGCCAGTAGCCTTCGTACTAGCTACGAGCAGTACTTC. Protein sequence: CASSLRTSYEQYF.

The chain combines TRBV6-5 with TRBJ2-7; 11 positions agree with TRBD2. CDR3 size: 15 residues. Trimming took 6 bases from V and 5 from J; bases not matched to a gene: 9. The germline gives CDR1 MNHEY, CDR2 SVGAGI. The CDR3 DNA sequence: TGTGCCAGCAGCCGACCTGGACTAGCGGGTCACGAGCAGTACTTC. Residues: CASSRPGLAGHEQYF.

V gene TRBV7-2 combines with J gene TRBJ2-7, with 10 bases lining up with TRBD2. Germline CDR1 SGHTA, CDR2 FQGNSA. The CDR3 consists of 14 residues. Losses at the gene ends were 5 bases for V and 6 bases for J; bases not matched to a gene: 7. The DNA of the CDR3 is TGTGCCAGCAGCCCGGGACTAGCGTTCCCCGAGCAGTACTTC. As protein: CASSPGLAFPEQYF.

This rearrangement joins TRBV29-1 to TRBJ1-2; 11 bases are shared with TRBD1. CDR3 length: 15 amino acids. Germline V gives CDR1 SQVTM, CDR2 ANQGSEA. With V trimmed by 3 bases and J by 8 bases, 11 bases remained unmatched. The CDR3, as DNA: TGCAGCGTTGACCAAGGTGGACAGGGGGCTAAGGGCTACACCTTC. This translates into CSVDQGGQGAKGYTF.

CDR3 sequence: CASSDGGGSVNTEAFF. CDR3 coding DNA: TGTGCCAGCAGTGACGGTGGTGGCAGCGTGAACACTGAAGCTTTCTTT. The rearrangement joins TRBV6-4 to TRBJ1-1, with no clear D. V dropped 2 bases and J dropped 0 bases, with 13 bases sitting between them. The CDR3 is 16 amino acids. Germline V gene data show CDR1 as MRHNA and CDR2 as SNTAGT.

The V and J genes are TRBV27 and TRBJ1-1; TRBD1 aligns across 9 bases. The germline V gene has CDR1 MNHEY and CDR2 SMNVEV (reference sequence). The CDR3 length is 15 residues. The V segment lost 5 bases and the J segment 5 bases; nucleotides outside the gene matches: 9. The CDR3 DNA reads as TGTGCCAGCAGTACGGGACAGGGTTTCGGGACTGAAGCTTTCTTT. Encoded protein: CASSTGQGFGTEAFF.